This TCR beta chain is drawn from a study of T-cell reconstitution after alpha-beta-depleted transplantation in children. Preparing the TCRbeta library involved the use of unique molecular identifiers. TCRdb redid the calling of the PCR reads with MiXCR, one entry per CDR3 protein. The profile shows 500,000 to 750,000 distinct CDR3 sequences, 10% to 15% of them singletons. Study-wide results and limits: Some patients' high day-60 TCRbeta diversity was attributed to recipient cells surviving conditioning. The authors attributed T-cell counts and diversity one year after transplant mostly to newly produced T cells. Alpha-beta T cells present about two months after transplant were reported to originate from several hundred expanded graft clones.

The CDR3 consists of 16 residues. Germline CDR1 reads KGHDR; CDR2 reads SFDVKD. V lost 0 bases, J lost 10 bases, and 7 bases stayed unmatched. This clonotype has just a few counts. Antigen unknown. The chain employs TRBV24-1 and TRBJ2-1; 11 bases align to TRBD2. The receptor was derived from a male patient younger than 18 who had a stem cell transplant for acute myeloid leukemia, so the T cells may come from the graft donor. The sequences come from PBMCs, mostly from graft donor cells, collected 360 days after TCRalphabeta/CD19-depleted stem cell transplant. The CDR3 is CATSDLVLAGVGEQFF. DNA for the CDR3: TGTGCCACCAGTGATTTGGTACTAGCGGGAGTCGGGGAGCAGTTCTTC.